The rows below give T cell receptor beta chains drawn from one sample of a study of blood T cell repertoires in COVID-19. This table comes from immunoSEQ multiplex PCR, and its TCRdb copy is limited to in-frame clones, with some not included. The sample includes 220,000 or so clones, around 84% seen only once; the top ten take around 20%. The material sequenced was peripheral blood. The receptors were gathered from a man in his thirties or forties with active or convalescent COVID-19. The CDR3 runs from the conserved cysteine through the conserved F or W. The D gene is left open where the match is weak. Some rows mark clone size as missing; the rest say once, few, many or name a class of expanded clone.

>TRBJ2-7|.|.|TRBV27
CASSLHRATYF
TGTGCCAGCAGTTTACACAGGGCCACCTACTTC
>TRBJ1-2|.|TRBD1|TRBV7-2
CASSPGTGGGYGYTF
TGTGCCAGCAGCCCGGGGACAGGGGGCGGGTATGGCTACACCTTC
>TRBJ1-5|.|.|TRBV6-5
CASSYGRASNQPQHF
TGTGCCAGCAGTTACGGGAGGGCTAGCAATCAGCCCCAGCATTTT
>TRBJ2-2|.|.|TRBV28
CASSSTVSGELFF
TGTGCCAGCAGTTCTACAGTTTCCGGGGAGCTGTTTTTT
>TRBJ2-1|.|TRBD1|TRBV24-1
CATSPGTGPRNEQFF
TGTGCCACCTCTCCTGGGACAGGGCCTCGGAATGAGCAGTTCTTC
>TRBJ2-5|.|.|TRBV6-5
CATGQGFKETQYF
TGTGCAACTGGGCAGGGGTTTAAAGAGACCCAGTACTTC
>TRBJ1-1|once|.|TRBV7-3
CASSLSGSDTEAFF
TGTGCCAGCAGCTTATCGGGGTCGGACACTGAAGCTTTCTTT
>TRBJ2-1|.|TRBD2|TRBV6-5
CASSYPSGSRNEQFF
TGTGCCAGCAGTTACCCCAGCGGGAGTAGGAATGAGCAGTTCTTC
>TRBJ2-7|.|.|TRBV4-1
CASSQDLTSRNEQYF
TGCGCCAGCAGCCAAGACCTAACTAGCCGTAACGAGCAGTACTTC
>TRBJ1-2|.|.|TRBV7-2
CASSPSGGRDKGYTF
TGTGCCAGCAGCCCGAGCGGGGGGAGAGATAAGGGCTACACCTTC
>TRBJ1-5|.|.|TRBV19
CASTRGRDSNQPQHF
TGTGCCAGTACGCGGGGGAGGGATAGCAATCAGCCCCAGCATTTT
>TRBJ1-5|.|.|TRBV12-5
CASGLGDSQPQHF
TGTGCTAGTGGTTTGGGCGACAGTCAGCCCCAGCATTTT
>TRBJ2-1|.|TRBD2|TRBV28
CASRNGGLAGGLEQFF
TGTGCCAGCAGAAACGGGGGACTAGCGGGAGGGCTCGAGCAGTTCTTC
>TRBJ1-2|.|TRBD1|TRBV5-6
CASFRGATNYGYTF
TGTGCCAGCTTCAGGGGGGCAACTAACTATGGCTACACCTTC
>TRBJ2-3|.|TRBD2|TRBV29-1
CSVNHLAGKGTDTQYF
TGCAGCGTCAACCACCTAGCGGGGAAAGGAACAGATACGCAGTATTTT
>TRBJ2-3|.|TRBD2|TRBV30
CAWTVGGGTDTQYF
TGTGCCTGGACTGTCGGGGGGGGGACAGATACGCAGTATTTT
>TRBJ1-5|once|.|TRBV21-1
CASRSSPGGDQPQHF
TGTGCCAGCAGATCGTCACCTGGGGGGGATCAGCCCCAGCATTTT
>TRBJ2-1|.|TRBD1|TRBV27
CASSFGTGYNEQFF
TGTGCCAGCAGTTTTGGGACAGGTTACAATGAGCAGTTCTTC
>TRBJ2-1|once|TRBD2|TRBV4-3
CASSQDPLSLAEYNEQFF
TGCGCCAGCAGCCAAGATCCCTTGAGTCTAGCGGAATACAATGAGCAGTTCTTC
>TRBJ1-2|once|TRBD1|TRBV5-1
CASILLPGQFYGYTF
TGCGCCAGCATCCTCCTTCCGGGACAGTTCTATGGCTACACCTTC
>TRBJ1-2|.|.|TRBV28
CASSRGYGYTF
TGTGCCAGCAGCCGGGGCTATGGCTACACCTTC
>TRBJ1-3|.|.|TRBV9
CASSASGQSVNTIYF
TGTGCCAGCAGCGCTTCAGGACAGTCAGTCAACACCATATATTTT
>TRBJ2-1|once|.|TRBV28
CASSSGTVRKHNEQFF
TGTGCCAGCAGTTCCGGGACTGTACGAAAACACAATGAGCAGTTCTTC
>TRBJ2-7|.|.|TRBV12-3/TRBV12-4
CASSPGTSKQYF
TGTGCCAGCAGCCCAGGGACATCAAAGCAGTACTTC
>TRBJ2-3|.|.|TRBV11-3
CASSLDHTDTQYF
TGTGCCAGCAGCTTAGACCACACAGATACGCAGTATTTT
>TRBJ1-5|.|.|TRBV28
CASNNQPQHF
TGTGCCAGTAACAATCAGCCCCAGCATTTT
>TRBJ2-2|.|TRBD2|TRBV7-9
CASSSLTSGRITGELFF
TGTGCCAGCAGCTCCCTCACTAGCGGGAGAATCACCGGGGAGCTGTTTTTT
>TRBJ2-7|.|TRBD1|TRBV5-1
CASSPRTGFEQYF
TGCGCCAGCAGCCCCCGGACAGGGTTCGAGCAGTACTTC
>TRBJ1-3|.|.|TRBV7-2
CASSFSTVFSGNTIYF
TGTGCCAGCAGCTTTTCGACAGTTTTCTCTGGAAACACCATATATTTT
>TRBJ2-7|.|TRBD2|TRBV20-1
CSAGLVAEQYF
TGCAGTGCTGGACTAGTCGCCGAGCAGTACTTC
>TRBJ2-3|.|.|TRBV30
CAWRPGHGAFLDTQYF
TGTGCCTGGAGGCCGGGACACGGGGCTTTTTTGGATACGCAGTATTTT
>TRBJ2-3|.|TRBD2|TRBV7-2
CASSDSGRAADTQYF
TGTGCCAGCAGCGATAGCGGGAGGGCCGCAGATACGCAGTATTTT
>TRBJ1-2|.|TRBD1|TRBV7-9
CASSPSLTGGRNYGYTF
TGTGCCAGCAGCCCCTCCCTGACAGGGGGTAGGAACTATGGCTACACCTTC
>TRBJ2-3|.|.|TRBV4-1
CASSQDIGGGVADTQYF
TGCGCCAGCAGCCAAGATATCGGCGGGGGCGTGGCAGATACGCAGTATTTT
>TRBJ2-5|.|.|TRBV14
CASSQAWGGETQYF
TGTGCCAGCAGCCAAGCGTGGGGAGGAGAGACCCAGTACTTC
>TRBJ2-1|.|.|TRBV11-2
CASSPGWNEQFF
TGTGCCAGCAGCCCCGGTTGGAATGAGCAGTTCTTC
>TRBJ1-2|.|TRBD1|TRBV7-2
CASSLGTGLYGYTF
TGTGCCAGCAGCTTAGGGACAGGACTCTATGGCTACACCTTC
>TRBJ1-1|.|.|TRBV28
CASGQNTEAFF
TGTGCCAGCGGACAGAACACTGAAGCTTTCTTT
>TRBJ2-1|once|TRBD2|TRBV24-1
CATGIAGVRNEQFF
TGTGCCACCGGGATAGCGGGCGTCCGGAATGAGCAGTTCTTC
>TRBJ2-3|.|TRBD2|TRBV4-1
CATSRLAGGPDTQYF
TGCGCCACCTCACGACTAGCGGGAGGGCCAGATACGCAGTATTTT
>TRBJ1-1|.|.|TRBV6-2/TRBV6-3
CASSTASSGARMAFF
TGTGCCAGCAGTACCGCATCCTCAGGGGCGAGGATGGCTTTCTTT
>TRBJ2-1|.|TRBD2|TRBV9
CASSPRTSPHNEQFF
TGTGCCAGCAGCCCAAGGACTAGCCCCCACAATGAGCAGTTCTTC
>TRBJ2-3|many|.|TRBV3-1/TRBV3-2
CASSQGPRGTDTQYF
TGTGCCAGCAGCCAAGGGCCCCGGGGCACAGATACGCAGTATTTT
>TRBJ2-3|.|.|TRBV11-1
CASSLETSYTQYF
TGTGCCAGCAGCTTAGAAACTAGCTATACGCAGTATTTT
>TRBJ1-6|few|TRBD1|TRBV18
CASTTGTGGSPLHF
TGTGCCAGCACGACCGGGACAGGGGGTTCACCCCTCCACTTT
>TRBJ2-5|.|.|TRBV5-1
CASRVELLQETQYF
TGCGCCAGCAGGGTTGAGCTCCTCCAAGAGACCCAGTACTTC
>TRBJ2-3|.|TRBD1|TRBV28
CASSFLGTGRVDTQYF
TGTGCCAGCAGTTTTCTTGGGACAGGGAGGGTAGATACGCAGTATTTT
>TRBJ2-7|.|TRBD1|TRBV7-2
CASSPTRQGSSYEQYF
TGTGCCAGCAGCCCAACAAGACAGGGAAGCTCCTACGAGCAGTACTTC
>TRBJ2-1|.|.|TRBV28
CASSLSGFTVNEQFF
TGTGCCAGCAGTTTATCCGGATTTACAGTCAATGAGCAGTTCTTC
>TRBJ2-3|.|.|TRBV4-3
CASSQNGRDTQYF
TGCGCCAGCAGCCAAAATGGGAGGGATACGCAGTATTTT